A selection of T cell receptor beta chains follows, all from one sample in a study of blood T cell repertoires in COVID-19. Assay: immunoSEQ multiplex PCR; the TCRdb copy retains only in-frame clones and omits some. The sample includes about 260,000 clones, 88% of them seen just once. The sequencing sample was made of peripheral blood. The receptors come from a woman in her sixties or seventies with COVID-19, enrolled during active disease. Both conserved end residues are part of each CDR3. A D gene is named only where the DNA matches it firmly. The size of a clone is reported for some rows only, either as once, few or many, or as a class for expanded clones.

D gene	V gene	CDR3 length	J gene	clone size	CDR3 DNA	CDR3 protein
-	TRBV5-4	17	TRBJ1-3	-	TGTGCCAGCAGCTTGGTAAGGGGCGGACAGCTTGGAAACACCATATATTTT	CASSLVRGGQLGNTIYF
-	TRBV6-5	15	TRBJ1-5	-	TGTGCCAGCAGTTACAGGCAGGTCAGCAATCAGCCCCAGCATTTT	CASSYRQVSNQPQHF
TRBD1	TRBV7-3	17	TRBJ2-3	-	TGTGCCAGCAGTCCCCGGACAGGGGTCACGGGCACAGATACGCAGTATTTT	CASSPRTGVTGTDTQYF
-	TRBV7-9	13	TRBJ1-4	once	TGTGCCAGCAGACCTGACACATCCGAAAAACTGTTTTTT	CASRPDTSEKLFF
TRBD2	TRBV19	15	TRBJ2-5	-	TGTGCCAGTAGTCCGTGGACTAGCGGGAAAGAGACCCAGTACTTC	CASSPWTSGKETQYF
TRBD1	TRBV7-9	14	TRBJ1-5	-	TGTGCCAGCAGCCACGGGACAGGGGATCAGCCCCAGCATTTT	CASSHGTGDQPQHF
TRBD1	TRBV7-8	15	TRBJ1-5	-	TGTGCCAGCAGCCCCGACAGGGTGAGGGATCAGCCCCAGCATTTT	CASSPDRVRDQPQHF
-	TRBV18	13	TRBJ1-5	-	TGTGCCAGCTCACCAAACAACAATCAGCCCCAGCATTTT	CASSPNNNQPQHF
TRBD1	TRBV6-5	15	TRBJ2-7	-	TGTGCCAGCAAAAGGGACAGGTCAGACTCCTACGAGCAGTACTTC	CASKRDRSDSYEQYF
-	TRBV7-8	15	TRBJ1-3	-	TGTGCCAGCAGCCGAGTCCAGGGCCCGGGAAACACCATATATTTT	CASSRVQGPGNTIYF
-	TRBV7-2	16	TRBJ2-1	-	TGTGCCAGCAGCTTATGGTGGGAGTTGAGCTACAATGAGCAGTTCTTC	CASSLWWELSYNEQFF
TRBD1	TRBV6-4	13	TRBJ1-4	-	TGTGCCAGCAGTGGACAGGGAGGTGAAAAACTGTTTTTT	CASSGQGGEKLFF
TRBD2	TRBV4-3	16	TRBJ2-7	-	TGCGCCAGCAGCCTAGAAACTAGCGGCAGCTCCTACGAGCAGTACTTC	CASSLETSGSSYEQYF
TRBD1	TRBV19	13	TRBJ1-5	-	TGTGCCAGTTCAGACAGGGTTAATCAGCCCCAGCATTTT	CASSDRVNQPQHF
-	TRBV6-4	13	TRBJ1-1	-	TGTGCCAGCAGTGACCGAGGGGGCACTGAAGCTTTCTTT	CASSDRGGTEAFF
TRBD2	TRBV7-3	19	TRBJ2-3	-	TGTGCCAGCAGCTTATCTCTCCTAGCGGGTGTCAACGGCACAGATACGCAGTATTTT	CASSLSLLAGVNGTDTQYF
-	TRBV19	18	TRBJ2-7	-	TGTGCCAGTAGTAAACAGACAGCGTCTGGTACTGGCTCCTACGAGCAGTACTTC	CASSKQTASGTGSYEQYF
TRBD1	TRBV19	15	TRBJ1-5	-	TGTGCCAGTACCCTCGGGACAGGGTTCAATCAGCCCCAGCATTTT	CASTLGTGFNQPQHF
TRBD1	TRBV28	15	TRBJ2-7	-	TGTGCCAGCAGTCAACTGACAGGGCTCTCCTACGAGCAGTACTTC	CASSQLTGLSYEQYF
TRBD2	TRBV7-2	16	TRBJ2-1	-	TGTGCCAGCAGCTCTACGACTAGCGGGCTCGACAATGAGCAGTTCTTC	CASSSTTSGLDNEQFF
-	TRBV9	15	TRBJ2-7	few	TGTGCCAGCAGCGGAGGAGGGCAGAGCTCCTACGAGCAGTACTTC	CASSGGGQSSYEQYF
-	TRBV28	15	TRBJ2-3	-	TGTGCCAGCAGTGGAGGTACAGCTAGCACAGATACGCAGTATTTT	CASSGGTASTDTQYF
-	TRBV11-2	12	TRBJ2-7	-	TGTGCCAGCAGCCGAGATCTCTACGAGCAGTACTTC	CASSRDLYEQYF
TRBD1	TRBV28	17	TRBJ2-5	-	TGTGCCAGCAGTTGGGACAGGGGGCGAGTTTTAGGAGAGACCCAGTACTTC	CASSWDRGRVLGETQYF
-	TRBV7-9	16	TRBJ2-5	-	TGTGCCAGCAGCCGGAGCGGGGGACAGGGCCAAGAGACCCAGTACTTC	CASSRSGGQGQETQYF
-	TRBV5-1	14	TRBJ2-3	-	TGCGCCAGCAGCTTGGATTTAAGCACAGATACGCAGTATTTT	CASSLDLSTDTQYF
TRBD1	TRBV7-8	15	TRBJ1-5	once	TGTGCCAGCAGCGCCGACAGGGGCCGCAATCAGCCCCAGCATTTT	CASSADRGRNQPQHF
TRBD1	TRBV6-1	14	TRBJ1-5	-	TGTGCCAGCAGTGAATTGGGACAGAATCAGCCCCAGCATTTT	CASSELGQNQPQHF
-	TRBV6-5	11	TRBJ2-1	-	TGTGCCAGTCACCGGGGTAATGAGCAGTTCTTC	CASHRGNEQFF
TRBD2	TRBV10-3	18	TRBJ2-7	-	TGTGCCATCAGTGTTAAGGGACTAGCGGGAGCCCTCTCCTACGAGCAGTACTTC	CAISVKGLAGALSYEQYF
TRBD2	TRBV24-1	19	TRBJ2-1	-	TGTGCCACCAGTGATGGTACCCTCCAGGGGACTAGCGGACTGGGTGAGCAGTTCTTC	CATSDGTLQGTSGLGEQFF
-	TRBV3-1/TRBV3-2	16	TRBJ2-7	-	TGTGCCAGCAGCCAAGAGGAGGCGGGGAAAGTCTACGAGCAGTACTTC	CASSQEEAGKVYEQYF
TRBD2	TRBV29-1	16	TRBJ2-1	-	TGCAGCGTTAGCCGACCTTCTAGCGGGAGGGCCGTGGGGCAGTTCTTC	CSVSRPSSGRAVGQFF
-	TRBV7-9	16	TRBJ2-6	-	TGTGCCAGCAGCCGCGGACAGTTTTCTGGGGCCAACGTCCTGACTTTC	CASSRGQFSGANVLTF
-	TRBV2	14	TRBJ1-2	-	TGTGCCAGCATGCGGAGTCGAGCTAACTATGGCTACACCTTC	CASMRSRANYGYTF
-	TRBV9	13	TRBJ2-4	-	TGTGCCAGCTCAGGGGCCGCTCAAAACATTCAGTACTTC	CASSGAAQNIQYF
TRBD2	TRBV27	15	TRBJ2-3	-	TGTGCCAGCAGTTTGCTAGCGGGAGCAGCGGATACGCAGTATTTT	CASSLLAGAADTQYF
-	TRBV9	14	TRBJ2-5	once	TGTGCCAGCAGCGTAGCGGCACAGGGAGAGACCCAGTACTTC	CASSVAAQGETQYF
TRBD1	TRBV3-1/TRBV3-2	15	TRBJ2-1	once	TGTGCCAGCAGCCCGGGACAGGGTCTAATAGTTGGGCAGTTCTTC	CASSPGQGLIVGQFF